The 16 T cell receptor beta chains below were found in one sample sequenced in a study of T cell changes during pregnancy in multiple sclerosis. Sequencing used immunoSEQ multiplex PCR; TCRdb keeps in-frame clones, though not all of them. The profile shows some 80,000 clones, 89% of them singletons. This specimen consisted of peripheral blood, obtained in the first trimester of pregnancy. The source is a female donor in good health, enrolled as a control in a pregnancy study.

The chain uses TRBV2 and TRBJ2-3, with TRBD2 matching 11 bases. CDR3 length: 15 amino acids. The trim removed 6 bases at V and 6 bases at J, leaving 8 bases unmatched. Germline lookup yields CDR1 SNHLY and CDR2 FYNNEI. The chain's CDR3 is CASSSSGGQVDTQYF. For the CDR3, the DNA is TGTGCCAGCAGCTCTAGCGGGGGGCAAGTGGATACGCAGTATTTT.

This chain joins TRBV7-2 and TRBJ2-7; perhaps TRBD2 as D (6 bases). The germline CDR1 and CDR2 sequences are SGHTA and FQGNSA. The CDR3 sequence is 14 residues long. Trimming stripped 2 bases from V and 3 bases from J, with 11 bases between. Here the CDR3 DNA reads TGTGCCAGCAGCTTAAGCTCGGGAGACTACGAGCAGTACTTC. Translated: CASSLSSGDYEQYF.

The chain couples TRBV18 to TRBJ1-2; D is possibly TRBD1 (6 bases). V lost 6 bases to trimming and J lost 6 bases, with 14 bases between them. From germline, CDR1 is KGHSH and CDR2 LQKENI. This CDR3 contains 13 residues. CDR3 nucleotide sequence: TGTGCCAGCTCCCTTCAGGGGACTAATGGCTACACCTTC. Protein product: CASSLQGTNGYTF.

The genes are TRBV29-1 and TRBJ1-1, with 8 bases fitting TRBD1. Losses at the gene ends were 3 bases for V and 1 base for J; bases not matched to a gene: 7. Germline V gene data show CDR1 as SQVTM and CDR2 as ANQGSEA. CDR3 length: 15 amino acids. The CDR3 DNA reads TGCAGCGTTGATGGGCAACAGGGGGAGAACACTGAAGCTTTCTTT. This translates into CSVDGQQGENTEAFF.

The chain combines TRBV27 with TRBJ2-2; 10 bases fit TRBD1. CDR3 length equals 16 residues. Trimming cost V 6 bases and J 6 bases; bases outside gene matches: 10. The germline V gene encodes CDR1 MNHEY and CDR2 SMNVEV (reference sequence). For the CDR3, the DNA is TGTGCCAGCAGCGACCGGGACAGGGGATCTTCCGGGGAGCTGTTTTTT. It specifies CASSDRDRGSSGELFF.

This clone was observed a few times. The rearrangement uses TRBV30 and TRBJ2-5, with TRBD2 identical over 7 bases. V dropped 0 bases and J dropped 3; count of bases not matched to a gene: 7. This CDR3 region has 15 residues. The germline CDR1 and CDR2 sequences are GTSNPN and SVGIG (reference sequence). The CDR3 spells CAWSVGLADKETQYF. The CDR3 bases are TGTGCCTGGAGTGTAGGGCTAGCGGATAAAGAGACCCAGTACTTC.

The chain has TRBV18 and TRBJ2-6; TRBD1 matches at 11 bases. The CDR3 has 19 amino acids. After removal of 1 base from V and 0 bases from J, the junction contained 5 bases not matched to a gene. The germline V gene encodes CDR1 KGHSH and CDR2 LQKENI. The CDR3 region is CASSPLSGTGGSGANVLTF. CDR3 nucleotides: TGTGCCAGCTCACCACTCTCCGGGACAGGGGGCTCTGGGGCCAACGTCCTGACTTTC.

This clone was counted a single time. This chain links TRBV4-3 with TRBJ2-7; 7 bases match TRBD2. J lost 1 base, V lost 0 bases, and 3 bases had no gene match. Germline CDR1 is LGHNA and CDR2 is YSLEER. The CDR3 consists of 15 residues. The CDR3 bases are TGCGCCAGCAGCCAAGAGCGGGAGACGTCCTACGAGCAGTACTTC. As protein: CASSQERETSYEQYF.

This clone was counted between two and nine times. The V call is TRBV7-2, the J call TRBJ1-2; TRBD1 might be the D (5 bases). V was pared by 3 bases and J by 5 bases, with 16 bases between. Germline CDR1 is SGHTA and CDR2 is FQGNSA. The CDR3 has 15 amino acids. The CDR3 DNA sequence: TGTGCCAGCAGCTTGCAGACAGACGCTTGGTATGGCTACACCTTC. It specifies CASSLQTDAWYGYTF.

This clone was observed a handful of times. CDR3 amino acids: CASSAGPWGVNEQFF. In DNA form, the CDR3 reads TGTGCCAGCAGTGCTGGACCATGGGGAGTCAATGAGCAGTTCTTC. The chain is built from TRBV6-4 and TRBJ2-1, with D maybe TRBD2 (5 bases). The germline V gene has CDR1 MRHNA and CDR2 SNTAGT. The CDR3 length is 15 residues. Deletions cut 4 bases from V and 6 bases from J, with 16 bases between.

As DNA, the CDR3 is TGTGCCAGCAGCTTGTTGTATAAAGAGACCCAGTACTTC. It encodes CASSLLYKETQYF. The chain joins TRBV5-6 to TRBJ2-5; D call uncertain. This CDR3 comprises 13 residues. CDR1 is SGHDT and CDR2 is YYEEEE in the germline V gene. Trimming pared 1 base from V and 3 bases from J, leaving 7 bases between.

This CDR3 reads CASSRAGQGENSPLHF. The CDR3 coding sequence is TGCGCCAGCAGCCGGGCGGGACAGGGGGAAAATTCACCCCTCCACTTT. The chain carries TRBV5-1 and TRBJ1-6; 11 nucleotides match TRBD1. The CDR3 is 16 amino acids. Germline lookup yields CDR1 SGHRS and CDR2 YFSETQ. After removal of 4 bases from V and 7 bases from J, the junction contained 7 bases not matched to a gene.

The rearrangement joins TRBV11-1 to TRBJ2-1; TRBD2 aligns across 9 bases. There are 15 residues in the CDR3. Germline V gene sequence: CDR1 SGHAT, CDR2 FQDESV (reference sequence). Trimming at V came to 2 bases and at J to 8 bases, leaving 7 bases not matched to a gene. The CDR3 loop reads CASSLIGGGAHEQFF. CDR3 in DNA: TGTGCCAGCAGCTTAATTGGCGGGGGGGCCCATGAGCAGTTCTTC. The full variable domain, its missing parts supplied by reference TRBV11-1 and TRBJ2-1, is EAEVAQSPRYKITEKSQAVAFWCDPISGHATLYWYRQILGQGPELLVQFQDESVVDDSQLPKDRFSAERLKGVDSTLKIQPAELGDSAMYLCASSLIGGGAHEQFFGPGTRLTVL.

This clone was counted once. V is TRBV6-5 and J is TRBJ1-4; a possible D gene is TRBD1 (6 bases). The CDR3 sequence is 13 residues long. Germline V CDR1 and CDR2: MNHEY, SVGAGI. Trimming took off 6 bases at V and 8 bases at J, with 13 bases between the two ends. CDR3 sequence: CASRQGTGEKLFF. CDR3 DNA sequence: TGTGCCAGCAGACAGGGAACAGGCGAAAAACTGTTTTTT.

V and J are TRBV19 and TRBJ1-1; D gene ambiguous. The V end lost 5 bases, the J end lost 4 bases, and 14 bases lay between the germline ends. The CDR3 loop spans 14 amino acids. Germline CDR1 reads LNHDA; CDR2 reads SQIVND (reference sequence). CDR3 sequence: CASSPNGQTTEAFF. CDR3 bases: TGTGCCAGTAGTCCAAATGGGCAGACCACTGAAGCTTTCTTT. Variable domain in full (rest from reference TRBV19 and TRBJ1-1): DGGITQSPKYLFRKEGQNVTLSCEQNLNHDAMYWYRQDPGQGLRLIYYSQIVNDFQKGDIAEGYSVSREKKESFPLTVTSAQKNPTAFYLCASSPNGQTTEAFFGQGTRLTVV.

Written as DNA, the CDR3 is TGTGCCAGCAGCGCGACCTATAGAGGGACTGAAGCTTTCTTT. It translates to CASSATYRGTEAFF. The gene calls are TRBV6-4 and TRBJ1-1; D not resolved. Germline values: CDR1 MRHNA, CDR2 SNTAGT. Trimming removed 6 bases from V and 5 bases from J, with 16 bases in between. The CDR3 consists of 14 residues.